Shown below are 30 T cell receptor beta chains from a single sample sequenced in a study of blood T cells in healthy people across ages. Primed by a sample-barcoded 5' primer and a J-beta primer mix, a second PCR proceeded for roughly 7 to 12 cycles. TCRdb recomputed calls from the 5' RACE reads with MiXCR, one row per CDR3 protein. The sample comprises about 1,800,000 distinct CDR3 sequences, roughly 27% of which are singletons, and more than 6% rests with the top ten. Material: blood. Source of these receptors: a woman aged 30 to 39 in good health.

The chain links TRBV15 to TRBJ1-3; 9 bases fit TRBD1. The length of the CDR3 is 17 residues. CDR1 and CDR2 (germline): LNHNV, YYDKDF (reference sequence). V lost 0 bases to trimming and J lost 2 bases; unmatched junction nucleotides: 5. As DNA, the CDR3 is TGTGCCACCAGCAGAGATCTTGGACAGGGGACTGGAAACACCATATATTTT. The encoded protein is CATSRDLGQGTGNTIYF. Using reference TRBV15 and TRBJ1-3 for the parts outside the CDR3, the full variable domain is DAMVIQNPRYQVTQFGKPVTLSCSQTLNHNVMYWYQQKSSQAPKLLFHYYDKDFNNEADTPDNFQSRRPNTSFCFLDIRSPGLGDTAMYLCATSRDLGQGTGNTIYFGEGSWLTVV.

This chain joins TRBV14 and TRBJ1-1; D unresolved. This CDR3 contains 13 residues. CDR1 SGHDN and CDR2 FVKESK come from the germline V gene. V was clipped by 2 bases and J by 2 bases, with 6 bases between them. CDR3 coding DNA: TGTGCCAGCAGCCAATGGGCTAACACTGAAGCTTTCTTT. Translating gives CASSQWANTEAFF. Full variable domain (missing parts from reference TRBV14 and TRBJ1-1): EAGVTQFPSHSVIEKGQTVTLRCDPISGHDNLYWYRRVMGKEIKFLLHFVKESKQDESGMPNNRFLAERTGGTYSTLKVQPAELEDSGVYFCASSQWANTEAFFGQGTRLTVV.

This clonotype was counted ten times or more. This chain joins TRBV6-5 and TRBJ2-4; perhaps TRBD1 as D (6 bases). Germline values: CDR1 MNHEY, CDR2 SVGAGI. Trimming removed 6 bases at V and 5 bases at J, with 17 bases between. CDR3 length: 15 residues. This chain's CDR3 is CASSRGVRGENIQYF. The DNA for the CDR3 is TGTGCCAGCAGCCGCGGAGTCAGGGGTGAAAACATTCAGTACTTC.

This chain uses TRBV7-2 with TRBJ1-3; no definite D call. Trimming shortened V by 0 bases and J by 5 bases, and 20 bases separated the two germline ends. From germline, CDR1 is SGHTA and CDR2 FQGNSA. The CDR3 loop spans 18 amino acids. DNA of the CDR3: TGTGCCAGCAGCTTAGCATATCAACGGGTTTCGGCGAGAAACACCATATATTTT. Its protein is CASSLAYQRVSARNTIYF.

V is TRBV4-2 and J is TRBJ2-1, with D possibly matching TRBD2 (7 bases). This CDR3 contains 16 residues. Germline V gene lookup returns CDR1 LGHNA and CDR2 YNFKEQ. V was shortened by 3 bases and J by 2 bases, with 14 bases between the two germline ends. The CDR3 sequence is CASSQGGPVAYNEQFF. The CDR3 nucleotides read TGTGCCAGCAGCCAGGGGGGGCCTGTGGCCTACAATGAGCAGTTCTTC.

The chain joins TRBV27 to TRBJ1-2; 12 nucleotides align to TRBD1. The CDR3 contains 13 residues. Trimming took 8 bases from V and 7 from J; bases not matched to a gene: 5. The germline CDR1 and CDR2 sequences are MNHEY and SMNVEV (reference sequence). In DNA, the CDR3 is TGTGCCAGCGGGCGGGACAGGGGGCTTGGCTACACCTTC. This gives the protein CASGRDRGLGYTF.

This clonotype was observed a few times. The rearrangement uses TRBV6-5 and TRBJ2-3, with TRBD1 identical over 11 bases. This CDR3 has 14 residues. Losses at the gene ends were 5 bases for V and 10 bases for J; bases not matched to a gene: 8. CDR1 is MNHEY, CDR2 SVGAGI, per germline. The DNA for the CDR3 is TGTGCCAGCAGTCCCACCCGGGACAGGGGGTCGCAGTATTTT. It specifies CASSPTRDRGSQYF.

The chain employs TRBV6-6 and TRBJ2-2; D not certain. The CDR3 totals 12 residues. CDR1 is MNHNY and CDR2 is SVGAGI in the germline V gene (reference sequence). Trimming stripped 11 bases from V and 0 bases from J, with 7 bases between. CDR3 bases: TGTGCCGCGGCTACGAACACCGGGGAGCTGTTTTTT. This sequence encodes CAAATNTGELFF.

This rearrangement joins TRBV6-6 to TRBJ1-3, with TRBD1 identical over 8 bases. Per the germline V gene, CDR1 is MNHNY and CDR2 is SVGAGI (reference sequence). J lost 6 bases, V lost 8 bases, and 3 bases had no gene match. CDR3 length: 12 amino acids. The CDR3 loop is CASGQGANTIYF. DNA for the CDR3: TGTGCCAGCGGACAGGGAGCAAACACCATATATTTT.

This chain joins TRBV2 and TRBJ2-1, with 11 bases fitting TRBD2. The ends lost 6 bases at V and 2 bases at J; junction bases unmatched: 12. Per the germline V gene, CDR1 is SNHLY and CDR2 is FYNNEI. The CDR3 is 18 amino acids. CDR3 amino acids: CASSRDPGLADPYNEQFF. The CDR3 bases are TGTGCCAGCAGCAGGGATCCGGGACTAGCGGACCCCTACAATGAGCAGTTCTTC. Full variable domain (outside the CDR3, taken from reference TRBV2 and TRBJ2-1): EPEVTQTPSHQVTQMGQEVILRCVPISNHLYFYWYRQILGQKVEFLVSFYNNEISEKSEIFDDQFSVERPDGSNFTLKIRSTKLEDSAMYFCASSRDPGLADPYNEQFFGPGTRLTVL.

This clonotype was seen repeatedly, ten times or more. The gene calls are TRBV9 and TRBJ2-6, with 7 bases identical to TRBD1. There are 15 residues in the CDR3. Germline V lookup: CDR1 SGDLS, CDR2 YYNGEE. J gave up 0 bases and V 4 bases, and 1 base lay outside the gene matches. The CDR3 here is CASSRQGSGANVLTF. CDR3 nucleotides: TGTGCCAGCAGCAGACAGGGCTCTGGGGCCAACGTCCTGACTTTC.

V and J are TRBV2 and TRBJ2-7; D call uncertain. The V and J ends lost 0 bases and 5 bases respectively, with 5 bases between them. This CDR3 region has 12 residues. The germline V gene encodes CDR1 SNHLY and CDR2 FYNNEI. The CDR3 coding sequence is TGTGCCAGCAGTGAAGCGCTAAACGAGCAGTACTTC. Its protein product is CASSEALNEQYF.

The chain is built from TRBV20-1 and TRBJ1-3; the D gene is possibly TRBD1 (5 bases). The CDR3 runs to 13 residues. The V end lost 6 bases, the J end lost 3 bases, and 12 bases lay between the germline ends. Germline loops: CDR1 DFQATT, CDR2 SNEGSKA (reference sequence). The CDR3 sequence is CSALGESGNTIYF. DNA for the CDR3: TGCAGTGCCTTAGGGGAGAGTGGAAACACCATATATTTT.

V and J are TRBV9 and TRBJ2-5; 8 bases line up with TRBD1. This CDR3 has 14 amino acids. Trimming at V came to 0 bases and at J to 13 bases, leaving 11 bases not matched to a gene. The germline V gene has CDR1 SGDLS and CDR2 YYNGEE. CDR3 residues: CASSVGDRNNERYF. Here the CDR3 DNA reads TGTGCCAGCAGCGTAGGGGACAGGAACAATGAGCGGTACTTC.

On this clonotype itself: The junction does not match germline at one end; this may be a read error. The chain has TRBV4-1 and TRBJ2-7; 9 positions agree with TRBD1. CDR3 length: 16 residues. Germline V gives CDR1 MGHRA, CDR2 YSYEKL. CDR3 DNA sequence: TGCGCCAGAAGCCAAGACCTCGAACAGGGGGCTTACGAGCAGTACTTC. Translating gives CARSQDLEQGAYEQYF.

This clonotype was counted between two and nine times. A read error is possible here, since a much larger clone lies one base away. The chain has TRBV29-1 and TRBJ2-7, with D unresolved. There are 11 residues in the CDR3. Trimming cost V 7 bases and J 5 bases, with 12 bases left between them. CDR1 is SQVTM and CDR2 is ANQGSEA in the germline V gene. The CDR3 loop is CSAVDPHEQYF. The CDR3 nucleotides are TGCAGCGCCGTGGATCCACACGAGCAGTACTTC.

This sequence joins TRBV5-1 and TRBJ2-3; the D is unclear. V lost 0 bases and J lost 3, with 14 bases in between. CDR1 and CDR2 (germline): SGHRS, YFSETQ. CDR3 size: 16 residues. The CDR3 nucleotides are TGCGCCAGCAGCTTGGACGGCCAGAGTGGAACAGATACGCAGTATTTT. Its protein is CASSLDGQSGTDTQYF.

A note on this clonotype: A read error may produce the germline difference seen at one junction end. V is TRBV7-9 and J is TRBJ2-1, with D maybe TRBD1 (6 bases). Germline assignment: CDR1 SEHNR and CDR2 FQNEAQ (reference sequence). The CDR3 is made up of 16 amino acids. CDR3 coding DNA: TGTGACAGCAGCTCCCGGGACACCACCTCCTACAATGAGCAGTTCTTC. Translating gives CDSSSRDTTSYNEQFF. Supplemented by reference TRBV7-9 and TRBJ2-1, the full variable domain reads DTGVSQNPRHKITKRGQNVTFRCDPISEHNRLYWYRQTLGQGPEFLTYFQNEAQLEKSRLLSDRFSAERPKGSFSTLEIQRTEQGDSAMYLCDSSSRDTTSYNEQFFGPGTRLTVL.

This rearrangement joins TRBV24-1 to TRBJ1-4; 8 positions agree with TRBD1. The V and J ends lost 4 bases and 8 bases, in that order; junction bases with no gene match: 5. The CDR3 runs 14 residues. Germline V gene lookup returns CDR1 KGHDR and CDR2 SFDVKD. The CDR3 loop reads CATSDLGQAEKLFF. CDR3 bases: TGTGCCACCAGTGACCTGGGACAGGCCGAAAAACTGTTTTTT.

This chain uses TRBV11-2 with TRBJ1-2, with D possibly TRBD1 on 6 matching bases. CDR3 length: 18 amino acids. V shed 7 bases and J shed 5 bases, with 29 bases lying between them. CDR1 is SGHAT and CDR2 is FQNNGV in the germline V gene. CDR3 amino acids: CASNRLSRAPGTQYGYTF. The CDR3 DNA sequence: TGTGCCAGCAACCGACTAAGCCGTGCTCCTGGGACACAATATGGCTACACCTTC.

In its sample, this clonotype was seen a few times. The chain carries TRBV10-3 and TRBJ2-7; D assignment may be TRBD1 or TRBD2 (5 bases each). The CDR3 sequence is 17 residues long. Looked up from germline, CDR1 is ENHRY and CDR2 is SYGVKD. Trimming stripped 3 bases from V and 8 bases from J, with 26 bases between. The CDR3 nucleotides are TGTGCCATCAGTGACCTTACGAGGGCAACAGGCTCCGGTCAGCAGTACTTC. Translated, it gives CAISDLTRATGSGQQYF.

This clonotype was recorded at least ten times. This chain uses TRBV7-2 with TRBJ1-2, with no clear D. The V gene lost 5 bases and the J gene lost 2 bases, with 9 bases spanning the gap. CDR3 length: 13 amino acids. Germline V lookup: CDR1 SGHTA, CDR2 FQGNSA. The CDR3: CASSLQMNYGYTF. The CDR3 DNA reads as TGTGCCAGCAGCCTACAGATGAACTATGGCTACACCTTC.

The chain couples TRBV2 to TRBJ2-7; 7 nucleotides align to TRBD2. J was trimmed by 10 bases and V by 0 bases; bases with no gene match: 3. Germline loops: CDR1 SNHLY, CDR2 FYNNEI. The CDR3 covers 12 residues. The CDR3 loop is CASSEAGEGQYF. CDR3 sequence (DNA): TGTGCCAGCAGTGAAGCTGGGGAGGGCCAGTACTTC.

The chain is built from TRBV6-5 and TRBJ2-3; D is ambiguous. This CDR3 is built from 16 residues. CDR1 and CDR2 from the germline V gene are MNHEY and SVGAGI. V was clipped by 11 bases and J by 2 bases, with 23 bases between them. The CDR3 spells CAGNPRPTRNTDTQYF. CDR3 DNA sequence: TGTGCCGGCAATCCGAGGCCAACCAGGAACACAGATACGCAGTATTTT.

The genes are TRBV11-2 and TRBJ2-4; no clear D. CDR1 and CDR2 from the germline V gene are SGHAT and FQNNGV. This CDR3 has 13 residues. V dropped 8 bases and J dropped 1 base, with 9 bases sitting between them. The CDR3 DNA sequence: TGTGCCAGCGGGGAAAAGGCCAAAAACATTCAGTACTTC. It translates to CASGEKAKNIQYF.

This clonotype was seen ten or more times. The chain joins TRBV20-1 to TRBJ2-1; unclear D gene. The CDR3 length is 12 residues. Germline V gene lookup returns CDR1 DFQATT and CDR2 SNEGSKA (reference sequence). Trimming shortened V by 2 bases and J by 8 bases, and 10 bases separated the two germline ends. The CDR3 DNA sequence: TGCAGTGCTAGAAAACCCACCCATGAGCAGTTCTTC. This codes for CSARKPTHEQFF.

This chain links TRBV11-2 with TRBJ1-2; 7 bases map to TRBD1. In germline, CDR1 is SGHAT, CDR2 FQNNGV. V lost 2 bases, J lost 6 bases, and 9 bases stayed unmatched. The CDR3 runs to 15 residues. The DNA for the CDR3 is TGTGCCAGCAGCTTACTTCGACAGGGATCTCATGGCTACACCTTC. Its translation is CASSLLRQGSHGYTF.

This clonotype was seen at least ten times. The chain recombines TRBV6-2 or TRBV6-3 with TRBJ2-1; 11 bases fit TRBD2. CDR1 is MNHEY, CDR2 SVGEGT, per germline. CDR3 length: 15 amino acids. The V segment lost 2 bases and the J segment 9 bases; nucleotides outside the gene matches: 6. This chain's CDR3 is CASSYRTSGSSEQFF. CDR3 nucleotide sequence: TGTGCCAGCAGTTACCGAACTAGCGGGAGTTCTGAGCAGTTCTTC.

This clonotype was counted a few times. This rearrangement joins TRBV9 to TRBJ1-2; 8 bases are shared with TRBD1. Unmatched junction bases numbered 10, after V lost 4 bases and J lost 2 bases. Germline V gene lookup returns CDR1 SGDLS and CDR2 YYNGEE. This CDR3 is built from 16 residues. In DNA, the CDR3 is TGTGCCAGCAGCCCTCAGGACAGGGCGGAGAACTATGGCTACACCTTC. Encoded protein: CASSPQDRAENYGYTF.

The gene calls are TRBV7-9 and TRBJ2-7; D not resolved. CDR3 length: 15 residues. Trimming shortened V by 2 bases and J by 3 bases, and 14 bases separated the two germline ends. Germline V gives CDR1 SEHNR, CDR2 FQNEAQ (reference sequence). The CDR3, as DNA: TGTGCCAGCAGCTTACCGGCGTCTCTCAACTACGAGCAGTACTTC. This translates into CASSLPASLNYEQYF.